The source of this T cell receptor (beta chain) is a study of T cell responses to AZD1222 COVID-19 vaccine. Findings and caveats of the study: Seropositive AZD1222 recipients at baseline numbered only 6 or 7.

Some clones are missing from TCRdb's copy, which holds only in-frame ones; the method was immunoSEQ multiplex PCR. Of approximately 170,000 clones detected, roughly 94% appear once; the ten largest clones hold roughly 5%. In the case of this clone: Its cognate antigen is unknown.

The CDR3 length is 12 residues. The germline gives CDR1 ENHRY, CDR2 SYGVKD. This receptor was obtained from an adult who received the AZD1222 COVID-19 vaccine. Specimen: peripheral blood, collected 28 days after the second AZD1222 dose. The V gene is TRBV10-3, the J gene TRBJ1-6; D might be TRBD1 (6 bases). CDR3 sequence (DNA): TGTGCGAGCGAAGGGGGTAATTCACCCCTCCACTTT. Its protein is CASEGGNSPLHF.